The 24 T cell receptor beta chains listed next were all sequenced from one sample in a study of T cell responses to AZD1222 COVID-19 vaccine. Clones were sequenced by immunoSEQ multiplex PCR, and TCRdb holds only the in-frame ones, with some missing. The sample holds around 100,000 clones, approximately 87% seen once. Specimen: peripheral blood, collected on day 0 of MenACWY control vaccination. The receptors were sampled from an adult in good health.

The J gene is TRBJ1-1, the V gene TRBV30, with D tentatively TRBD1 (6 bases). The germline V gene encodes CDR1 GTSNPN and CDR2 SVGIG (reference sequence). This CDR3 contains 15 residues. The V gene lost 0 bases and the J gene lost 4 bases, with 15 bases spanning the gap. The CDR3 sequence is CAWSVLGGGVTEAFF. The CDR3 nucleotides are TGTGCCTGGAGTGTACTAGGGGGTGGGGTCACTGAAGCTTTCTTT.

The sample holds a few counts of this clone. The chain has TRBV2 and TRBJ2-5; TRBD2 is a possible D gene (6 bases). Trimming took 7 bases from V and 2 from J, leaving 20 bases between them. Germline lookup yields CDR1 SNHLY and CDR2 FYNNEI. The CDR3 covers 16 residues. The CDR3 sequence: CASIRRGAGSQETQYF. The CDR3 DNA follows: TGTGCCAGCATCCGGAGGGGAGCGGGCAGTCAAGAGACCCAGTACTTC.

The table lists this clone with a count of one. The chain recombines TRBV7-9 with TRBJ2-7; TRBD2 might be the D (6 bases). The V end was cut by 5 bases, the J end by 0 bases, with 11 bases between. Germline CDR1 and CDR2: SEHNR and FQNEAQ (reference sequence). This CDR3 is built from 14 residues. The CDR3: CASSRQTSSYEQYF. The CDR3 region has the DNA TGTGCCAGCAGCCGCCAGACTAGCTCCTACGAGCAGTACTTC.

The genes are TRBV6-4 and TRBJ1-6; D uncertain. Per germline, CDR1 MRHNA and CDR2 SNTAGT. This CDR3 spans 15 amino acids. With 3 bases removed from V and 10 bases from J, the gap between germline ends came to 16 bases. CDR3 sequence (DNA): TGTGCCAGCAGTGAGGTCGCAGGAGAGGCGTCACCCCTCCACTTT. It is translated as CASSEVAGEASPLHF.

In nucleotides, the CDR3 is TGTGCCAGCAGCCAAGATCGACTAGTTGAGGTAGATACGCAGTATTTT. This codes for CASSQDRLVEVDTQYF. The chain joins TRBV3-1 (or the pseudogene TRBV3-2) to TRBJ2-3; a possible D gene is TRBD2 (6 bases). Germline V gene sequence: CDR1 LGHDT, CDR2 YNNKEL (reference sequence). V dropped 0 bases and J dropped 5 bases, with 15 bases sitting between them. The CDR3 length is 16 residues.

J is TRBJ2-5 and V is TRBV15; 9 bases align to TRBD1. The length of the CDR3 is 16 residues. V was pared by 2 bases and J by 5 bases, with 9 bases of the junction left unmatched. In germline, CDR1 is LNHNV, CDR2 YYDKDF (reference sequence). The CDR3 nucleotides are TGTGCCACCAGCAGACCACAAGGACAGGGGACGGAGACCCAGTACTTC. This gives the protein CATSRPQGQGTETQYF. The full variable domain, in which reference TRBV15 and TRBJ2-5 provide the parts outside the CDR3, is DAMVIQNPRYQVTQFGKPVTLSCSQTLNHNVMYWYQQKSSQAPKLLFHYYDKDFNNEADTPDNFQSRRPNTSFCFLDIRSPGLGDTAMYLCATSRPQGQGTETQYFGPGTRLLVL.

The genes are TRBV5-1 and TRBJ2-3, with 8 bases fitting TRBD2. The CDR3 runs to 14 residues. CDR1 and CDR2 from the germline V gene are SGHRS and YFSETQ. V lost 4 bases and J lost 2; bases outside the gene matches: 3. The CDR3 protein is CASSPGGYTDTQYF. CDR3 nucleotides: TGCGCCAGCAGCCCGGGGGGGTACACAGATACGCAGTATTTT.

The CDR3 region has the DNA TGTGCCAGTAACGTGAACACTGAAGCTTTCTTT. It encodes CASNVNTEAFF. The rearrangement links TRBV19 to TRBJ1-1; D remains ambiguous. Trimming left V 7 bases short and J 0 bases short, with 3 bases between. Germline CDR1 is LNHDA and CDR2 is SQIVND (reference sequence). CDR3 size: 11 residues.

DNA of the CDR3: TGTGCCAGCAGCTTTACTAGCTACGAGCAGTACTTC. It translates to CASSFTSYEQYF. The rearrangement uses TRBV7-2 and TRBJ2-7; TRBD2 is a possible D gene (5 bases). Germline V lookup: CDR1 SGHTA, CDR2 FQGNSA. The CDR3 has 12 amino acids. Between the trimmed V and J ends, which lost 3 bases and 3 bases, there was a span of 6 bases.

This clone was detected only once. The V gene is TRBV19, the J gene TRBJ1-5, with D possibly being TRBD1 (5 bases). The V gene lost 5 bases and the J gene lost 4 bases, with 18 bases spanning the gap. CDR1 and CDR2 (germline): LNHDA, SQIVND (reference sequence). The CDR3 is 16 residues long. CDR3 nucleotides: TGTGCCAGTAGTCCTCTGGCGAGGGGTGAGAATCAGCCCCAGCATTTT. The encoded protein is CASSPLARGENQPQHF.

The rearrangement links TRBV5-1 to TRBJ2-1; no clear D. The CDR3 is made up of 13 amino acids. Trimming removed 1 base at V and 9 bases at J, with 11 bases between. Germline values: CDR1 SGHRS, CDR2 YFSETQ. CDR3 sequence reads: CASSLNPMGEQFF. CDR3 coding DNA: TGCGCCAGCAGCTTGAATCCCATGGGTGAGCAGTTCTTC.

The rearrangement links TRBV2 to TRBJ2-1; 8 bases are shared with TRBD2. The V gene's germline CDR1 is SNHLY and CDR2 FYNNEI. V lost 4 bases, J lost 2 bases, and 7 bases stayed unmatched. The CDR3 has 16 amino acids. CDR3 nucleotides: TGTGCCAGCAGTGGGTCAATAGCGGGACCCTACAATGAGCAGTTCTTC. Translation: CASSGSIAGPYNEQFF.

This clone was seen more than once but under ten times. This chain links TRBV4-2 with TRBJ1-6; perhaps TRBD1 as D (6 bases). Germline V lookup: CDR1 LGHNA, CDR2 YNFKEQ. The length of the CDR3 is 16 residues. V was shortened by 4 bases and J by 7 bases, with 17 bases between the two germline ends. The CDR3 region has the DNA TGTGCCAGCAGCCTGGTAGGACAGAACCAAAATTCACCCCTCCACTTT. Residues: CASSLVGQNQNSPLHF.

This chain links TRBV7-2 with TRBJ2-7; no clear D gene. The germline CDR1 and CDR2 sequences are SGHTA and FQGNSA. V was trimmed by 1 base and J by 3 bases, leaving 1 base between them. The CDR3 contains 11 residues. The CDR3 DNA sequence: TGTGCCAGCAGCTTAGTCTACGAGCAGTACTTC. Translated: CASSLVYEQYF.

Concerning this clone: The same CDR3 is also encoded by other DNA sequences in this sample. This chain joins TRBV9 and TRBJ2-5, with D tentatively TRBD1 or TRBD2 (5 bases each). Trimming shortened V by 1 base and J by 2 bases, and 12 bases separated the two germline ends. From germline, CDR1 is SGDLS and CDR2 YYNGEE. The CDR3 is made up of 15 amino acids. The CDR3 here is CASSVSGRPQETQYF. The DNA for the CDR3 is TGTGCCAGCAGCGTATCGGGACGGCCGCAAGAGACCCAGTACTTC.

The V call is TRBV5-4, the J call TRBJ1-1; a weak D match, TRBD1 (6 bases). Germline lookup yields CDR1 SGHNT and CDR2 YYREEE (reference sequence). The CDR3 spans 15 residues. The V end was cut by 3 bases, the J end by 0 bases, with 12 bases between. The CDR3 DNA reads TGTGCCAGCAGCTGGGGGGGGCCCATGAACACTGAAGCTTTCTTT. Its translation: CASSWGGPMNTEAFF. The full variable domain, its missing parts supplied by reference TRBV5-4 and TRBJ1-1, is ETGVTQSPTHLIKTRGQQVTLRCSSQSGHNTVSWYQQALGQGPQFIFQYYREEENGRGNFPPRFSGLQFPNYSSELNVNALELDDSALYLCASSWGGPMNTEAFFGQGTRLTVV.

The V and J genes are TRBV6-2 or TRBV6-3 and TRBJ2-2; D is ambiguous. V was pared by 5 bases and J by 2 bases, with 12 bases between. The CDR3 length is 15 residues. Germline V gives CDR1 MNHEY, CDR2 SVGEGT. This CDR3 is CASSNPGANTGELFF. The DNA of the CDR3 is TGTGCCAGCAGTAACCCGGGTGCCAACACCGGGGAGCTGTTTTTT.

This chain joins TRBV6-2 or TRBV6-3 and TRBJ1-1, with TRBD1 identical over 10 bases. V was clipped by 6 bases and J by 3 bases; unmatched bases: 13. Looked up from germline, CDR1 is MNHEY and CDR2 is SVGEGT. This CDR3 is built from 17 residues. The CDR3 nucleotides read TGTGCCAGCAGCTCCTCCGGGACAGGGGATTCGGACACTGAAGCTTTCTTT. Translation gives CASSSSGTGDSDTEAFF.

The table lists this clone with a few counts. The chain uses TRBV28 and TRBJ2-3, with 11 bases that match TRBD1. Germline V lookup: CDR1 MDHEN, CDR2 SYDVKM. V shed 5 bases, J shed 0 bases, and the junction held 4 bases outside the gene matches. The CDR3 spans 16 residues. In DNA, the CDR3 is TGTGCCAGCAGTCGGGGACAGGGGGTTAGCACAGATACGCAGTATTTT. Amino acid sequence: CASSRGQGVSTDTQYF.

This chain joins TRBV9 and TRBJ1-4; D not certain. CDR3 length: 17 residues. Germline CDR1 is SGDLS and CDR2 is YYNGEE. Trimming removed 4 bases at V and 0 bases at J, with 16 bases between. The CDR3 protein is CASSLGMTPATNEKLFF. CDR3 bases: TGTGCCAGCAGCCTAGGGATGACGCCCGCAACTAATGAAAAACTGTTTTTT.

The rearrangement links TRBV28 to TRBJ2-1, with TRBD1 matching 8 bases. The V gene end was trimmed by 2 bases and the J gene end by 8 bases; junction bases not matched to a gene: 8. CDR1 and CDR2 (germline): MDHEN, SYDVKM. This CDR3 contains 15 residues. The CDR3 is CASSLSQGAMDEQFF. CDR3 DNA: TGTGCCAGCAGTTTAAGCCAGGGGGCAATGGATGAGCAGTTCTTC.

CDR3 loop: CASSVRGSTGELFF. For the CDR3, the DNA is TGTGCCAGCAGTGTGCGGGGGAGCACCGGGGAGCTGTTTTTT. J is TRBJ2-2 and V is TRBV2; 7 bases map to TRBD2. J was trimmed by 4 bases and V by 4 bases; bases with no gene match: 3. This CDR3 region has 14 residues. Germline V lookup: CDR1 SNHLY, CDR2 FYNNEI.

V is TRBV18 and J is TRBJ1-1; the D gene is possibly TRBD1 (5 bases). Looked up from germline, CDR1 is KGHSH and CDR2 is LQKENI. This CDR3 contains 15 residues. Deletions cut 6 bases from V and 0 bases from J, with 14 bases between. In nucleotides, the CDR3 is TGTGCCAGCTCCCCGACCACGGGGCTGAACACTGAAGCTTTCTTT. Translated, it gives CASSPTTGLNTEAFF.

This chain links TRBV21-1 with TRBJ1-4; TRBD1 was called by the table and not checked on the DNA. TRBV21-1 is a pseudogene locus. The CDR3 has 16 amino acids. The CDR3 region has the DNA TGTGCCAGCAGCGGGCGTAAGGGGTTTACTAATGAAAAACTGTTTTTT. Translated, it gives CASSGRKGFTNEKLFF.